One and the same sample provided the 21 T cell receptor beta chains below, sequenced in a study of cytomegalovirus exposure and HLA in healthy donors. This PCR relied on a set of 60 Vbeta primers and 13 Jbeta primers. Data came from immunoSEQ multiplex PCR; TCRdb stores just in-frame clones and leaves some out. The repertoire consists of 90,000 to 150,000 clones, with 74% occurring once and the leading ten covering just over 2%. The sample taken for sequencing was PBMCs. The receptors come from a human donor in good health.

The DNA of the CDR3 is TGTGCCAGCAGTTTAGGGGATGGGGCCGGGGAGACCCAGTACTTC. Translating gives CASSLGDGAGETQYF. The chain is built from TRBV27 and TRBJ2-5; D might be TRBD1 (5 bases). In germline, CDR1 is MNHEY, CDR2 SMNVEV (reference sequence). Trimming took off 2 bases at V and 5 bases at J, with 15 bases between the two ends. The CDR3 runs 15 residues.

Only a few counts were recorded for this clone. This CDR3 reads CSVGLTGDNSPLHF. Written as DNA, the CDR3 is TGCAGCGTTGGGTTGACAGGTGATAATTCACCCCTCCACTTT. V and J are TRBV29-1 and TRBJ1-6; D may be TRBD1 (6 bases). CDR1 and CDR2 (germline): SQVTM, ANQGSEA. The V end lost 4 bases, the J end lost 5 bases, and 12 bases lay between the germline ends. This CDR3 is 14 amino acids long.

The rearrangement joins TRBV4-2 to TRBJ1-5, with 7 bases lining up with TRBD1. Germline assignment: CDR1 LGHNA and CDR2 YNFKEQ. The CDR3 is 16 residues long. The ends lost 0 bases at V and 2 bases at J; junction bases unmatched: 4. The CDR3 region is CASSQDADRGNQPQHF. CDR3 sequence (DNA): TGTGCCAGCAGCCAAGATGCCGACAGGGGCAATCAGCCCCAGCATTTT.

In its sample, this clone was seen a few times. The chain is built from TRBV6-5 and TRBJ2-7, with a possible D match to TRBD2 (5 bases). The CDR3 has 14 residues. V was cut by 6 bases and J by 3 bases, with 15 bases left in between. Germline CDR1 MNHEY, CDR2 SVGAGI. In DNA form, the CDR3 reads TGTGCCAGCAGGGGTAGTAACCGGGACTACGAGCAGTACTTC. Translation gives CASRGSNRDYEQYF.

V is TRBV10-3 and J is TRBJ2-5; 9 bases are shared with TRBD1. CDR1 ENHRY and CDR2 SYGVKD come from the germline V gene. The CDR3 has 15 residues. V lost 4 bases, J lost 2 bases, and 5 bases stayed unmatched. The CDR3 DNA sequence: TGTGCCATCAGTGCAAGGACAGGGGATCAAGAGACCCAGTACTTC. It specifies CAISARTGDQETQYF.

The chain combines TRBV6-5 with TRBJ2-1, with D possibly TRBD2 on 6 matching bases. The CDR3 contains 15 residues. With 8 bases removed from V and 1 base from J, the gap between germline ends came to 15 bases. The germline CDR1 and CDR2 sequences are MNHEY and SVGAGI. The CDR3 nucleotides read TGTGCCAGCGGACTAAGGGCAGAATCCTACAATGAGCAGTTCTTC. It encodes CASGLRAESYNEQFF.

The chain combines TRBV7-8 with TRBJ2-5, with 7 nucleotides matching TRBD1. Germline V CDR1 and CDR2: SGHVS, FQNEAQ. J gave up 4 bases and V 5 bases, and 7 bases lay outside the gene matches. The CDR3 sequence is 14 residues long. In DNA, the CDR3 is TGTGCCAGCAGCAAAGGACAGGATCGAGAGACCCAGTACTTC. Its translation is CASSKGQDRETQYF.

This chain links TRBV2 with TRBJ2-3; 7 bases are shared with TRBD1. The CDR3 totals 15 residues. Trimming cost V 5 bases and J 2 bases; bases outside gene matches: 7. From germline, CDR1 is SNHLY and CDR2 FYNNEI. The CDR3 here is CASSKQGLPTDTQYF. The CDR3 DNA reads TGTGCCAGCAGTAAACAGGGGCTGCCCACAGATACGCAGTATTTT. Using reference TRBV2 and TRBJ2-3 for the parts outside the CDR3, the full variable domain is EPEVTQTPSHQVTQMGQEVILRCVPISNHLYFYWYRQILGQKVEFLVSFYNNEISEKSEIFDDQFSVERPDGSNFTLKIRSTKLEDSAMYFCASSKQGLPTDTQYFGPGTRLTVL.

CDR3 residues: CASSRTGTEQYF. The CDR3 DNA is TGTGCCAGCAGTCGCACAGGGACCGAGCAGTACTTC. The V and J genes are TRBV27 and TRBJ2-7, with D possibly TRBD1 on 6 matching bases. The V end lost 5 bases, the J end lost 6 bases, and 11 bases lay between the germline ends. Per the germline V gene, CDR1 is MNHEY and CDR2 is SMNVEV (reference sequence). This CDR3 is 12 amino acids long.

The gene calls are TRBV28 and TRBJ2-7, with 8 nucleotides matching TRBD1. With 6 bases clipped from V and 3 bases from J, the junction kept 7 bases outside the gene matches. Looked up from germline, CDR1 is MDHEN and CDR2 is SYDVKM. This CDR3 spans 14 amino acids. The CDR3 spells CASSSGGGSYEQYF. The CDR3 region has the DNA TGTGCCAGCAGCTCAGGGGGCGGAAGCTACGAGCAGTACTTC.

The V and J genes are TRBV27 and TRBJ1-2; 9 nucleotides line up with TRBD1. Germline V gene lookup returns CDR1 MNHEY and CDR2 SMNVEV (reference sequence). Germline trimming cut 4 bases from V and 4 bases from J; bases unmatched to any gene: 7. The CDR3 totals 15 residues. The CDR3 DNA reads TGTGCCAGCAGTTCAGGACAGGGGCTGGTCTATGGCTACACCTTC. Its protein is CASSSGQGLVYGYTF.

The J gene is TRBJ1-1, the V gene TRBV10-2; D call uncertain. Germline-derived CDR1 and CDR2 are WSHSY and SAAADI. V dropped 7 bases and J dropped 4 bases, with 13 bases sitting between them. The CDR3 loop spans 13 amino acids. The chain's CDR3 is CASTATGSTEAFF. The DNA for the CDR3 is TGCGCCAGCACAGCCACGGGGAGCACTGAAGCTTTCTTT.

A few counts support this clone. The rearrangement uses TRBV28 and TRBJ2-1, with 7 bases that match TRBD1. V gave up 4 bases and J gave up 6 bases; unmatched junction bases: 3. The CDR3 has 13 amino acids. Germline CDR1 MDHEN, CDR2 SYDVKM. CDR3 in DNA: TGTGCCAGCAGTTCGGGACAGTTCAATGAGCAGTTCTTC. Its translation: CASSSGQFNEQFF.

The rearrangement joins TRBV5-6 to TRBJ1-5, with TRBD1 identical over 8 bases. CDR1 SGHDT and CDR2 YYEEEE come from the germline V gene. This CDR3 spans 18 amino acids. V shed 4 bases, J shed 4 bases, and the junction held 16 bases outside the gene matches. CDR3 sequence (DNA): TGTGCCAGCAGCGCCGCCGGACAGGGAGATATACCGAATCAGCCCCAGCATTTT. Translation: CASSAAGQGDIPNQPQHF.

The chain carries TRBV9 and TRBJ2-2; weak D call: TRBD2 (7 bases). The germline V gene has CDR1 SGDLS and CDR2 YYNGEE. V was cut by 0 bases and J by 4 bases, with 16 bases left in between. CDR3 length equals 17 residues. The CDR3 coding sequence is TGTGCCAGCAGCGTAGTGAGGGGGGGCGCAGGCACCGGGGAGCTGTTTTTT. This encodes CASSVVRGGAGTGELFF.

This sequence joins TRBV6-1 and TRBJ1-2, with 10 bases identical to TRBD1. V lost 6 bases, J lost 7 bases, and 8 bases stayed unmatched. Looked up from germline, CDR1 is MNHNS and CDR2 is SASEGT. The CDR3 has 14 residues. The CDR3 nucleotides are TGTGCCAGCAGCCGGGACAGGGGTTTATCTGGCTACACCTTC. Residues: CASSRDRGLSGYTF.

J is TRBJ2-7 and V is TRBV6-6, with D possibly being TRBD2 (6 bases). Germline-derived CDR1 and CDR2 are MNHNY and SVGAGI (reference sequence). CDR3 length equals 16 residues. V lost 4 bases and J 4 bases, leaving 20 bases between the germline ends. CDR3 nucleotide sequence: TGTGCCAGCAGTTCCCCAGACAGCCGTGGGAGGTACGAGCAGTACTTC. Amino acid sequence: CASSSPDSRGRYEQYF.

The CDR3 DNA sequence: TGTGCCAGCAGTTTTAAGGACAGGGATGGTGAAAAACTGTTTTTT. Amino acid sequence: CASSFKDRDGEKLFF. The chain is built from TRBV7-9 and TRBJ1-4; 8 bases line up with TRBD1. Trimming cost V 6 bases and J 7 bases; bases outside gene matches: 10. From germline, CDR1 is SEHNR and CDR2 FQNEAQ (reference sequence). This CDR3 is built from 15 residues.

The chain combines TRBV5-1 with TRBJ2-3, with 9 bases lining up with TRBD1. The V and J ends lost 1 base and 6 bases, in that order; junction bases with no gene match: 3. CDR1 and CDR2 from the germline V gene are SGHRS and YFSETQ. The CDR3 contains 14 residues. CDR3 in amino acids: CASSLNRGQDTQYF. The DNA for the CDR3 is TGCGCCAGCAGCTTGAACAGGGGGCAGGATACGCAGTATTTT.

V usage is TRBV2 and J usage is TRBJ1-1; D is unresolved. Germline loops: CDR1 SNHLY, CDR2 FYNNEI. V shed 6 bases and J shed 1 base, with 12 bases lying between them. The CDR3 sequence is 14 residues long. This CDR3 is CASSPDMGNTEAFF. CDR3 DNA: TGTGCCAGCAGCCCCGACATGGGGAACACTGAAGCTTTCTTT.

J is TRBJ1-3 and V is TRBV2, with 8 nucleotides matching TRBD1. This CDR3 contains 15 residues. V shed 3 bases and J 5 bases; nucleotides not matched to a gene: 6. Germline V gene sequence: CDR1 SNHLY, CDR2 FYNNEI. CDR3 bases: TGTGCCAGCAGTGACGACCAGGGGGCGAGAAACACCATATATTTT. It is translated as CASSDDQGARNTIYF.